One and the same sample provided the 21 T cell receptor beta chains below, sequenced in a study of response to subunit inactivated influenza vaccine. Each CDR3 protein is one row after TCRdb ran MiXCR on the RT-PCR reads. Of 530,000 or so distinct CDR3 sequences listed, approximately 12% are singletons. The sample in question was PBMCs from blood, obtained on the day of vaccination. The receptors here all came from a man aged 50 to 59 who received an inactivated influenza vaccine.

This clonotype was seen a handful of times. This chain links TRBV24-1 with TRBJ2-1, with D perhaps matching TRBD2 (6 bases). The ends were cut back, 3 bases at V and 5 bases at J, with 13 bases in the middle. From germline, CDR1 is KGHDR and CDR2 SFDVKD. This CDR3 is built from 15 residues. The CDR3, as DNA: TGTGCCACCAGTGATCCCCCCGGAGGGGACAATGAGCAGTTCTTC. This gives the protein CATSDPPGGDNEQFF.

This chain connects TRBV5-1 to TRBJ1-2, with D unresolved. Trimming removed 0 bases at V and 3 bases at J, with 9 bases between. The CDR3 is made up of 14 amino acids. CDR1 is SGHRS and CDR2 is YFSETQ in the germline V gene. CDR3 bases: TGCGCCAGCAGCTTGGGGGTGTCGGACTATGGCTACACCTTC. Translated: CASSLGVSDYGYTF.

Here the CDR3 DNA reads TGTGCCAGCAGTCTCCTGGCAGTCAACTATGGCTACACCTTC. Its translation: CASSLLAVNYGYTF. The chain is built from TRBV6-2 or TRBV6-3 and TRBJ1-2; no clear D. The CDR3 is 14 residues long. V shed 5 bases and J shed 2 bases, with 12 bases lying between them. The V gene's germline CDR1 is MNHEY and CDR2 SVGEGT.

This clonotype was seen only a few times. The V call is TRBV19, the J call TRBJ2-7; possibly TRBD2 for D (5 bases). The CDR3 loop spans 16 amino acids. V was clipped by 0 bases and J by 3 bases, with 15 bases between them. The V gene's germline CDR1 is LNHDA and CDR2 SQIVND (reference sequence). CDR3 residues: CASSIDSLAPVYEQYF. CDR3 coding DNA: TGTGCCAGTAGTATAGATTCCCTAGCTCCAGTCTACGAGCAGTACTTC. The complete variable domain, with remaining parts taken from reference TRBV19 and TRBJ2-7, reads DGGITQSPKYLFRKEGQNVTLSCEQNLNHDAMYWYRQDPGQGLRLIYYSQIVNDFQKGDIAEGYSVSREKKESFPLTVTSAQKNPTAFYLCASSIDSLAPVYEQYFGPGTRLTVT.

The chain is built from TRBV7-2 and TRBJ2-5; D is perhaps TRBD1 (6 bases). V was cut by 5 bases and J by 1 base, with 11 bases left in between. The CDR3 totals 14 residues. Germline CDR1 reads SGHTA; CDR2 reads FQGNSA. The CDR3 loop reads CASSRQTGQETQYF. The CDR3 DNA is TGTGCCAGCAGCCGTCAGACAGGCCAAGAGACCCAGTACTTC.

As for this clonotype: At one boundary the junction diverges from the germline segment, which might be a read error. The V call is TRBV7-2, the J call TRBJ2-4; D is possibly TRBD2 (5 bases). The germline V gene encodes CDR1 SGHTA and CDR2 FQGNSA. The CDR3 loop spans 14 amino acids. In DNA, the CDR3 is TGTGCCAGCAGCTTAGGGCCCTCCGGGAACATTCAGTGCTTC. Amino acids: CASSLGPSGNIQCF.

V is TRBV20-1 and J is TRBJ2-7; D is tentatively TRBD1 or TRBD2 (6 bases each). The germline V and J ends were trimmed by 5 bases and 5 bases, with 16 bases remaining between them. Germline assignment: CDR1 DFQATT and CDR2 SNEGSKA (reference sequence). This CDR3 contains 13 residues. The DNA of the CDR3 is TGCAGTGCTTCCCCCCTGGGGGGCGACGAGCAGTACTTC. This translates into CSASPLGGDEQYF.

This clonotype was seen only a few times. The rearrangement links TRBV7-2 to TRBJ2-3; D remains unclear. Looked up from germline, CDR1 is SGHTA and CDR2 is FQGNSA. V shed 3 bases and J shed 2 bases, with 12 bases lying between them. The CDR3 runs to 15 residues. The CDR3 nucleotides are TGTGCCAGCAGCTTGGCCGCCCAATTCACAGATACGCAGTATTTT. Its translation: CASSLAAQFTDTQYF.

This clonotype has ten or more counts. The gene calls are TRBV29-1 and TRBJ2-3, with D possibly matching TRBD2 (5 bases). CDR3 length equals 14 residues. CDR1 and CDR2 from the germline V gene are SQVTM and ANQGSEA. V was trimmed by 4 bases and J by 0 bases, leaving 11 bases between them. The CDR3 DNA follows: TGCAGCGTTGGTAAAGCGGCGAGCACAGATACGCAGTATTTT. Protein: CSVGKAASTDTQYF.

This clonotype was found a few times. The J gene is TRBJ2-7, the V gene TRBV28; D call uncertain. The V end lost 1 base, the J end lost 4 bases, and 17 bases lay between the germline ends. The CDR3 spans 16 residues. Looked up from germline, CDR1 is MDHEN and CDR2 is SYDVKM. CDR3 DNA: TGTGCCAGCAGTTTATTGGCCAGGCTACTTTGGTACGAGCAGTACTTC. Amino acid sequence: CASSLLARLLWYEQYF.

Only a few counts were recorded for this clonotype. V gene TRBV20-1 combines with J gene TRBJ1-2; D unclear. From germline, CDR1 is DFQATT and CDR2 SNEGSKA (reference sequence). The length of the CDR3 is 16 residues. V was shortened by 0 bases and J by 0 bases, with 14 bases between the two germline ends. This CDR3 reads CSARDMSGRSNYGYTF. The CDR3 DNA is TGCAGTGCTAGAGATATGTCCGGCCGATCTAACTATGGCTACACCTTC.

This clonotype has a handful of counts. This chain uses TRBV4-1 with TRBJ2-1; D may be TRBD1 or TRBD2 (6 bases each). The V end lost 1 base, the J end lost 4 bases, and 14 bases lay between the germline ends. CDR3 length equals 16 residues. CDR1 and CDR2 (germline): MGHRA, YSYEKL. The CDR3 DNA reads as TGCGCCAGCAGCCAAGCCTTGGGGGGCTTTTACAATGAGCAGTTCTTC. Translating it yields CASSQALGGFYNEQFF.

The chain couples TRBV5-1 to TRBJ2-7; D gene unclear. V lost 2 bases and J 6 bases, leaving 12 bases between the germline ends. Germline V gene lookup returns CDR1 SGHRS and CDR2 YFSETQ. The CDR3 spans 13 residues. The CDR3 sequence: CASSFSSPGEQYF. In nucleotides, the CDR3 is TGCGCCAGCAGCTTCTCCTCCCCGGGCGAGCAGTACTTC. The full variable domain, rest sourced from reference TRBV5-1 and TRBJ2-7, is KAGVTQTPRYLIKTRGQQVTLSCSPISGHRSVSWYQQTPGQGLQFLFEYFSETQRNKGNFPGRFSGRQFSNSRSEMNVSTLELGDSALYLCASSFSSPGEQYFGPGTRLTVT.

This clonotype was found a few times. DNA of the CDR3: TGTGCCAGCAGTGCACCAGGGTCACCAGCCATGAACACTGAAGCTTTCTTT. Translating it yields CASSAPGSPAMNTEAFF. V gene TRBV28 combines with J gene TRBJ1-1; the D gene is possibly TRBD1 (5 bases). This CDR3 contains 17 residues. Trimming shortened V by 5 bases and J by 0 bases, and 19 bases separated the two germline ends. Germline values: CDR1 MDHEN, CDR2 SYDVKM.

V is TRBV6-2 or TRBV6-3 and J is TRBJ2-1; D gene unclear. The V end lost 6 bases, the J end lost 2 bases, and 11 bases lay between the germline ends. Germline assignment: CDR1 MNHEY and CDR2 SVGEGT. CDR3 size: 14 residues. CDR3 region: CASSGHLPYNEQFF. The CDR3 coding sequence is TGTGCCAGCAGCGGTCACCTCCCCTACAATGAGCAGTTCTTC.

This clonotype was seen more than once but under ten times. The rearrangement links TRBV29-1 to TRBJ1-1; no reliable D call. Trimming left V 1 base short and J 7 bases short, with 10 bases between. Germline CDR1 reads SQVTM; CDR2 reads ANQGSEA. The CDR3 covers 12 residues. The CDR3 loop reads CSVEGSSVEAFF. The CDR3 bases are TGCAGCGTTGAAGGCAGTTCGGTTGAAGCTTTCTTT.

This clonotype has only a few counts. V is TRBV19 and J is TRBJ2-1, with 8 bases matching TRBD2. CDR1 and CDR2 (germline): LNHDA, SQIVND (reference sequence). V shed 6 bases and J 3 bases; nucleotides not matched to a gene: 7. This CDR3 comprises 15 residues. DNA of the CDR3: TGTGCCAGTAGATTAGCGGGAAATAGCTACAATGAGCAGTTCTTC. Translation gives CASRLAGNSYNEQFF.

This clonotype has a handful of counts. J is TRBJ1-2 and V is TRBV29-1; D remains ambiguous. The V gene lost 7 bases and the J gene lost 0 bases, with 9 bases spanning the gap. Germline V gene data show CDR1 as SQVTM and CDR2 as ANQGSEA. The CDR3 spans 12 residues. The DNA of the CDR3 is TGCAGCGGGCACGGCGCTAACTATGGCTACACCTTC. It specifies CSGHGANYGYTF.

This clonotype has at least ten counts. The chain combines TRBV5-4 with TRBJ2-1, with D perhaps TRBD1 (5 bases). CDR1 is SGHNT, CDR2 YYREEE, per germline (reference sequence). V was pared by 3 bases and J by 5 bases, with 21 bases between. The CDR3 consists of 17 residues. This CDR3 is CASSSLLAQGANNEQFF. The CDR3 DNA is TGTGCCAGCAGCTCCCTTCTCGCCCAAGGGGCCAACAATGAGCAGTTCTTC.

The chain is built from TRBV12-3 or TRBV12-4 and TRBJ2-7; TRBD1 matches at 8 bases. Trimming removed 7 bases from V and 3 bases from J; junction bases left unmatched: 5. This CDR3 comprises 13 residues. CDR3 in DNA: TGTGCCAGCACCCGGACAGGGAGCTACGAGCAGTACTTC. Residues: CASTRTGSYEQYF.

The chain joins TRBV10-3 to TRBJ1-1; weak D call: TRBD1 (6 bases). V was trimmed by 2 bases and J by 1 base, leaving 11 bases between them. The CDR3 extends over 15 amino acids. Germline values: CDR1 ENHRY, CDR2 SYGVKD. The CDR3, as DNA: TGTGCCATCAGTGAGCCCGGAGGGGGGAACACTGAAGCTTTCTTT. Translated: CAISEPGGGNTEAFF.